One and the same sample provided the 22 T cell receptor beta chains below, sequenced in a study of Ad26.COV2.S vaccination and SARS-CoV-2 variants. Treatment denoted: roughly 20 received Ad26.COV2.S at low or high dose, single or two shots; roughly five received placebo; per-sample allocation not given. Repertoires come from day 63 after the first vaccine or placebo injection. TCRdb's table, derived via immunoSEQ multiplex PCR, lists solely in-frame clones and lacks some. The sample has around 500,000 clones; roughly 87% are singletons. Material: peripheral blood, obtained in a trial of Ad26.COV2.S vaccine versus placebo. The receptors originated from a person aged 18-60 years who received the Ad26.COV2.S COVID-19 vaccine or a placebo.

The table lists this clone with a count of one. V and J are TRBV28 and TRBJ1-2, with 7 bases aligning to TRBD1. The V segment lost 5 bases and the J segment 7 bases; nucleotides outside the gene matches: 10. The CDR3 sequence is 14 residues long. Per germline, CDR1 MDHEN and CDR2 SYDVKM. CDR3 loop: CASSTPRGAGGYTF. Written as DNA, the CDR3 is TGTGCCAGCAGTACGCCCAGGGGGGCTGGTGGCTACACCTTC.

CDR3 in DNA: TGTGCCAGCAGTGAAGTGGGTGCAGGGATTACCTACGAGCAGTACTTC. Protein product: CASSEVGAGITYEQYF. V is TRBV6-1 and J is TRBJ2-7; TRBD1 might be the D (5 bases). Looked up from germline, CDR1 is MNHNS and CDR2 is SASEGT. With 1 base removed from V and 2 bases from J, the gap between germline ends came to 15 bases. The length of the CDR3 is 16 residues.

This chain links TRBV11-1 with TRBJ2-7; 9 positions match TRBD2. The germline gives CDR1 SGHAT, CDR2 FQDESV (reference sequence). The length of the CDR3 is 13 residues. With 5 bases clipped from V and 3 bases from J, the junction kept 2 bases outside the gene matches. The CDR3 here is CASSQTSGYEQYF. The CDR3 nucleotides read TGTGCCAGCAGCCAGACTAGCGGCTACGAGCAGTACTTC. Filled out from reference TRBV11-1 and TRBJ2-7, the complete variable domain reads EAEVAQSPRYKITEKSQAVAFWCDPISGHATLYWYRQILGQGPELLVQFQDESVVDDSQLPKDRFSAERLKGVDSTLKIQPAELGDSAMYLCASSQTSGYEQYFGPGTRLTVT.

The V and J genes are TRBV2 and TRBJ2-5; unclear D gene. Between the trimmed V and J ends, which lost 1 base and 7 bases, there was a span of 7 bases. This CDR3 is built from 12 residues. In germline, CDR1 is SNHLY, CDR2 FYNNEI. CDR3: CASSEGLGTQYF. In nucleotides, the CDR3 is TGTGCCAGCAGTGAAGGATTGGGGACCCAGTACTTC.

This chain uses TRBV7-3 with TRBJ2-5; the D gene is possibly TRBD2 (7 bases). V shed 5 bases and J shed 7 bases, with 17 bases lying between them. Per the germline V gene, CDR1 is SGHTA and CDR2 is FQGTGA. The CDR3 sequence is 14 residues long. The CDR3 DNA reads TGTGCCAGCAGCCCGACTCGCGGGGGCGGGACCCAGTACTTC. It yields the protein CASSPTRGGGTQYF.

The chain couples TRBV27 to TRBJ2-2; 8 bases align to TRBD1. V dropped 5 bases and J dropped 4; count of bases not matched to a gene: 6. The CDR3 loop spans 15 amino acids. Germline V gene lookup returns CDR1 MNHEY and CDR2 SMNVEV (reference sequence). This chain's CDR3 is CASSRPTGGTGELFF. The CDR3, as DNA: TGTGCCAGCAGTCGCCCCACAGGGGGCACCGGGGAGCTGTTTTTT.

The chain is built from TRBV7-8 and TRBJ2-3; D is possibly TRBD1 or TRBD2 (5 bases each). Germline CDR1 is SGHVS and CDR2 is FQNEAQ. The V gene lost 1 base and the J gene lost 1 base, with 15 bases spanning the gap. CDR3 length: 17 residues. The CDR3 sequence: CASSLVSGGVGTDTQYF. The CDR3, as DNA: TGTGCCAGCAGCTTAGTTTCTGGGGGAGTTGGCACAGATACGCAGTATTTT.

The genes are TRBV5-1 and TRBJ2-1; 7 bases map to TRBD2. Germline CDR1 SGHRS, CDR2 YFSETQ. Germline trimming cut 2 bases from V and 6 bases from J; bases unmatched to any gene: 5. The CDR3 covers 14 residues. The CDR3 DNA reads TGCGCCAGCAGCTTAAGATCGGGGGGCAATGAGCAGTTCTTC. It translates to CASSLRSGGNEQFF.

The V gene is TRBV29-1, the J gene TRBJ1-2; TRBD1 might be the D (6 bases). The CDR3 length is 12 residues. Trimming took off 2 bases at V and 10 bases at J, with 14 bases between the two ends. Germline-derived CDR1 and CDR2 are SQVTM and ANQGSEA. CDR3 sequence reads: CSVELGAGDYTF. CDR3 sequence (DNA): TGCAGCGTTGAACTGGGGGCGGGTGACTACACCTTC. The full variable domain, with the rest looked up from reference TRBV29-1 and TRBJ1-2, is SAVISQKPSRDICQRGTSLTIQCQVDSQVTMMFWYRQQPGQSLTLIATANQGSEATYESGFVIDKFPISRPNLTFSTLTVSNMSPEDSSIYLCSVELGAGDYTFGSGTRLTVV.

The chain has TRBV14 and TRBJ2-7; 8 positions agree with TRBD2. Germline V gene lookup returns CDR1 SGHDN and CDR2 FVKESK. This CDR3 is 13 amino acids long. Trimming at V came to 4 bases and at J to 5 bases, leaving 4 bases not matched to a gene. The DNA for the CDR3 is TGTGCCAGCAGCCCCGCGGGGGGAAACGAGCAGTACTTC. Amino acids: CASSPAGGNEQYF.

CDR3 loop: CASSQNILAGAGNEQFF. CDR3 DNA sequence: TGTGCCAGCAGCCAAAATATTCTAGCGGGGGCTGGCAATGAGCAGTTCTTC. The chain joins TRBV3-1 (or the pseudogene TRBV3-2) to TRBJ2-1; 10 nucleotides line up with TRBD2. Per the germline V gene, CDR1 is LGHDT and CDR2 is YNNKEL (reference sequence). The CDR3 extends over 17 amino acids. Losses at the gene ends were 2 bases for V and 6 bases for J; bases not matched to a gene: 10.

The rearrangement links TRBV2 to TRBJ1-1, with a possible D match to TRBD1 (6 bases). The CDR3 contains 13 residues. With 5 bases removed from V and 3 bases from J, the gap between germline ends came to 10 bases. Germline CDR1 and CDR2: SNHLY and FYNNEI. The CDR3 region is CASSLDRYTEAFF. The CDR3 DNA reads as TGTGCCAGCAGTCTGGACAGATACACTGAAGCTTTCTTT.

This rearrangement joins TRBV21-1 to TRBJ1-1; the D segment call TRBD1 is taken from the table without a DNA check. TRBV21-1 is marked as a pseudogene. The length of the CDR3 is 18 residues. CDR3 protein: CASSKELDRDGVNTEAFF. The CDR3 DNA sequence: TGTGCCAGCAGCAAAGAACTGGACAGGGATGGGGTGAACACTGAAGCTTTCTTT.

The chain links TRBV2 to TRBJ2-7, with D possibly being TRBD1 (6 bases). The V gene's germline CDR1 is SNHLY and CDR2 FYNNEI. The CDR3 runs 15 residues. The V end lost 8 bases, the J end lost 2 bases, and 19 bases lay between the germline ends. Here the CDR3 DNA reads TGTGCCAGCGGGGGTGACAGGATCGATCCCTACGAGCAGTACTTC. Residues: CASGGDRIDPYEQYF.

This chain links TRBV5-1 with TRBJ1-1; possibly TRBD1 for D (5 bases). Germline assignment: CDR1 SGHRS and CDR2 YFSETQ. Trimming stripped 0 bases from V and 5 bases from J, with 11 bases between. The CDR3 length is 14 residues. The CDR3 region has the DNA TGCGCCAGCAGCTTGGTGGGGCCGGGGACTGAAGCTTTCTTT. It translates to CASSLVGPGTEAFF.

The CDR3 region is CASRNFGGAGTQYF. Written as DNA, the CDR3 is TGTGCCAGCAGGAATTTTGGGGGAGCGGGGACCCAGTACTTC. The chain uses TRBV28 and TRBJ2-5; TRBD2 might be the D (6 bases). Germline values: CDR1 MDHEN, CDR2 SYDVKM. With 6 bases removed from V and 7 bases from J, the gap between germline ends came to 18 bases. The CDR3 is 14 amino acids.

The J gene is TRBJ2-3, the V gene TRBV6-5; maybe TRBD2 (6 bases). The CDR3 is 15 residues long. Trimming left V 6 bases short and J 0 bases short, with 13 bases between. CDR1 MNHEY and CDR2 SVGAGI come from the germline V gene. The CDR3 DNA sequence: TGTGCCAGCAGAGACCTCGGGACTAGCACAGATACGCAGTATTTT. Its translation: CASRDLGTSTDTQYF.

This chain uses TRBV10-1 with TRBJ2-3; no firm D call. This CDR3 comprises 13 residues. The V end lost 2 bases, the J end lost 0 bases, and 3 bases lay between the germline ends. Germline V CDR1 and CDR2: WNHNN, SYGVQD (reference sequence). The chain's CDR3 is CASSEGSTDTQYF. CDR3 bases: TGCGCCAGCAGTGAGGGCAGCACAGATACGCAGTATTTT.

V and J are TRBV5-4 and TRBJ2-7, with D perhaps assigned TRBD1 or TRBD2 (5 bases each). The CDR3 is 14 residues long. Germline CDR1 is SGHNT and CDR2 is YYREEE (reference sequence). The V and J ends lost 2 bases and 0 bases respectively, with 9 bases between them. CDR3: CASSFGGYSYEQYF. For the CDR3, the DNA is TGTGCCAGCAGCTTTGGGGGATACTCCTACGAGCAGTACTTC.

The chain couples TRBV7-2 to TRBJ2-3; the D is unclear. From germline, CDR1 is SGHTA and CDR2 FQGNSA. The CDR3 contains 13 residues. Trimming took off 3 bases at V and 2 bases at J, with 6 bases between the two ends. The CDR3 region is CASSFGPTDTQYF. CDR3 in DNA: TGTGCCAGCAGCTTTGGCCCCACAGATACGCAGTATTTT.

As regards this clone: Other DNA sequences from this sample encode an identical CDR3 as well. The genes are TRBV29-1 and TRBJ1-2; TRBD1 is a possible D gene (5 bases). V was trimmed by 4 bases and J by 3 bases, leaving 6 bases between them. Germline values: CDR1 SQVTM, CDR2 ANQGSEA. CDR3 length: 11 residues. The DNA of the CDR3 is TGCAGCGTTGGAGGGGACTATGGCTACACCTTC. It specifies CSVGGDYGYTF.

Note on this clone: The same CDR3 can be traced to other DNA sequences in this sample. The rearrangement links TRBV15 to TRBJ1-3, with TRBD1 matching over 8 bases. CDR3 length: 15 amino acids. Germline assignment: CDR1 LNHNV and CDR2 YYDKDF (reference sequence). The ends lost 0 bases at V and 4 bases at J; junction bases unmatched: 2. The CDR3 nucleotides read TGTGCCACCAGCAGAGATCCAGGGGGCGGAAACACCATATATTTT. Translating gives CATSRDPGGGNTIYF.